These 23 T cell receptor beta chains share one sample of origin, sequenced in a study of blood T cell repertoires in COVID-19. TCRdb's table, derived via immunoSEQ multiplex PCR, lists solely in-frame clones and lacks some. The data show 90,000 to 120,000 clones, about 90% seen once. The sample comprised peripheral blood. These receptors were taken from a human donor in a cohort sampled during active COVID-19.

This clone was detected only once. The rearrangement joins TRBV11-2 to TRBJ2-7; 7 positions agree with TRBD1. Germline trimming cut 5 bases from V and 1 base from J; bases unmatched to any gene: 8. The CDR3 contains 15 residues. CDR1 SGHAT and CDR2 FQNNGV come from the germline V gene. CDR3 bases: TGTGCCAGCAGCCGACAGGGATCAGGGTCCTACGAGCAGTACTTC. The encoded protein is CASSRQGSGSYEQYF.

This rearrangement joins TRBV5-1 to TRBJ2-2, with D maybe TRBD2 (5 bases). Germline CDR1 is SGHRS and CDR2 is YFSETQ. The V end was cut by 3 bases, the J end by 2 bases, with 8 bases between. The CDR3 covers 14 residues. DNA of the CDR3: TGCGCCAGCAGCTCCGGGATAAACACCGGGGAGCTGTTTTTT. Translation gives CASSSGINTGELFF.

The rearrangement joins TRBV11-2 to TRBJ2-7; 9 nucleotides match TRBD1. Germline V gene data show CDR1 as SGHAT and CDR2 as FQNNGV. With V trimmed by 4 bases and J by 5 bases, 3 bases remained unmatched. The CDR3 has 13 amino acids. This chain's CDR3 is CASSSDRGHEQYF. In DNA, the CDR3 is TGTGCCAGCAGCTCGGACAGGGGACACGAGCAGTACTTC.

The chain has TRBV2 and TRBJ2-7, with 9 nucleotides matching TRBD1. Germline V lookup: CDR1 SNHLY, CDR2 FYNNEI. The CDR3 is 13 residues long. The V gene end was trimmed by 10 bases and the J gene end by 1 base; junction bases not matched to a gene: 5. The CDR3 sequence: CAISDRGSYEQYF. In DNA form, the CDR3 reads TGTGCCATCTCGGACAGGGGATCCTACGAGCAGTACTTC.

This chain links TRBV6-6 with TRBJ2-3; TRBD1 is a possible D gene (6 bases). The V gene lost 7 bases and the J gene lost 0 bases, with 14 bases spanning the gap. Germline V gives CDR1 MNHNY, CDR2 SVGAGI (reference sequence). CDR3 length equals 15 residues. The CDR3 region is CASIRQDLSTDTQYF. The DNA of the CDR3 is TGTGCCAGCATCCGACAGGACCTAAGCACAGATACGCAGTATTTT.

J is TRBJ2-1 and V is TRBV7-3; no definite D call. V lost 5 bases and J lost 6, with 14 bases in between. CDR3 size: 14 residues. Germline CDR1 is SGHTA and CDR2 is FQGTGA. The CDR3: CASSAGELGNEQFF. The CDR3, as DNA: TGTGCCAGCAGCGCAGGCGAGCTGGGCAATGAGCAGTTCTTC. Drawing the rest from reference TRBV7-3 and TRBJ2-1, the complete variable domain is GAGVSQTPSNKVTEKGKYVELRCDPISGHTALYWYRQSLGQGPEFLIYFQGTGAADDSGLPNDRFFAVRPEGSVSTLKIQRTERGDSAVYLCASSAGELGNEQFFGPGTRLTVL.

The chain employs TRBV9 and TRBJ1-4; D gene uncertain. Germline lookup yields CDR1 SGDLS and CDR2 YYNGEE. With 3 bases removed from V and 5 bases from J, the gap between germline ends came to 11 bases. CDR3 length: 14 amino acids. CDR3 residues: CASSEGGANEKLFF. The DNA for the CDR3 is TGTGCCAGCAGCGAGGGAGGAGCCAATGAAAAACTGTTTTTT.

The chain links TRBV27 to TRBJ1-5, with D uncertain. The CDR3 is 15 amino acids. V lost 0 bases and J lost 0, with 6 bases in between. Germline CDR1 reads MNHEY; CDR2 reads SMNVEV (reference sequence). In DNA form, the CDR3 reads TGTGCCAGCAGTTTATCCCGCGGTAGCAATCAGCCCCAGCATTTT. Amino acid sequence: CASSLSRGSNQPQHF.

The chain recombines TRBV28 with TRBJ2-5, with TRBD2 as a possible D gene (6 bases). Germline CDR1 MDHEN, CDR2 SYDVKM. CDR3 length equals 14 residues. V dropped 6 bases and J dropped 4 bases, with 15 bases sitting between them. The CDR3 sequence: CASSAPDYGETQYF. The CDR3 region has the DNA TGTGCCAGCAGCGCACCGGACTATGGAGAGACCCAGTACTTC. The full variable domain, rest sourced from reference TRBV28 and TRBJ2-5, is DVKVTQSSRYLVKRTGEKVFLECVQDMDHENMFWYRQDPGLGLRLIYFSYDVKMKEKGDIPEGYSVSREKKERFSLILESASTNQTSMYLCASSAPDYGETQYFGPGTRLLVL.

The rearrangement links TRBV27 to TRBJ2-7, with 9 bases that match TRBD1. CDR3 length equals 13 residues. Germline CDR1 and CDR2: MNHEY and SMNVEV (reference sequence). The trim removed 11 bases at V and 1 base at J, leaving 6 bases unmatched. CDR3 protein: CAVRTGASYEQYF. In DNA form, the CDR3 reads TGTGCCGTCCGGACAGGGGCTTCCTACGAGCAGTACTTC.

The rearrangement uses TRBV9 and TRBJ2-5, with 12 bases lining up with TRBD2. The ends lost 3 bases at V and 5 bases at J; junction bases unmatched: 5. This CDR3 has 15 amino acids. Germline CDR1 and CDR2: SGDLS and YYNGEE. CDR3 loop: CASSASSGGGETQYF. In DNA, the CDR3 is TGTGCCAGCAGCGCCTCTAGCGGGGGGGGCGAGACCCAGTACTTC.

This clone was counted between two and nine times. The chain carries TRBV19 and TRBJ2-5; 7 bases are a match to TRBD1. Germline loops: CDR1 LNHDA, CDR2 SQIVND (reference sequence). Trimming removed 3 bases from V and 2 bases from J; junction bases left unmatched: 9. The CDR3 sequence is 16 residues long. The CDR3 bases are TGTGCCAGTAGTATTCGGACAGGCCAAATACAAGAGACCCAGTACTTC. Encoded protein: CASSIRTGQIQETQYF.

The chain couples TRBV19 to TRBJ1-2; 9 nucleotides match TRBD1. CDR1 and CDR2 (germline): LNHDA, SQIVND (reference sequence). CDR3 length equals 16 residues. V gave up 7 bases and J gave up 10 bases; unmatched junction bases: 19. The CDR3 reads CASTQTGGGDRAYYTF. In DNA, the CDR3 is TGTGCCAGTACCCAAACTGGAGGGGGGGACAGGGCTTACTACACCTTC.

The chain uses TRBV24-1 and TRBJ1-2, with D unclear. Per the germline V gene, CDR1 is KGHDR and CDR2 is SFDVKD. This CDR3 has 9 amino acids. The V end lost 12 bases, the J end lost 14 bases, and 15 bases lay between the germline ends. CDR3 loop: CARPRVETF. In DNA form, the CDR3 reads TGTGCCCGCCCCCGGGTTGAAACCTTC.

The V and J genes are TRBV21-1 and TRBJ1-1; TRBD1 is taken as the D call from the table, unchecked against the DNA. TRBV21-1 is noted as a pseudogene. This CDR3 comprises 17 residues. CDR3 coding DNA: TGTGCCAGCAGCGATGACAGGGGGGAAGACGCGAACACTGAAGCTTTCTTT. Amino acids: CASSDDRGEDANTEAFF.

The chain couples TRBV7-9 to TRBJ2-3; perhaps TRBD1 as D (6 bases). CDR1 and CDR2 (germline): SEHNR, FQNEAQ (reference sequence). The V and J ends lost 3 bases and 5 bases respectively, with 12 bases between them. The CDR3 sequence is 14 residues long. CDR3 coding DNA: TGTGCCAGCAGCTTGGACCAGACAGGAGATACGCAGTATTTT. Translated, it gives CASSLDQTGDTQYF.

J is TRBJ1-1 and V is TRBV18; 9 bases are shared with TRBD1. Germline CDR1 and CDR2: KGHSH and LQKENI. V was pared by 5 bases and J by 2 bases, with 15 bases of the junction left unmatched. The CDR3 contains 18 residues. The CDR3 DNA reads TGTGCCAGCTCAAGCCTCGGACAGGGGAATAGGGAAAACACTGAAGCTTTCTTT. Encoded protein: CASSSLGQGNRENTEAFF.

This chain links TRBV18 with TRBJ1-4; D might be TRBD1 (6 bases). Germline V gene data show CDR1 as KGHSH and CDR2 as LQKENI. V was pared by 1 base and J by 5 bases, with 11 bases between. The CDR3 has 15 amino acids. The CDR3 is CASSPLGQGNEKLFF. In DNA, the CDR3 is TGTGCCAGCTCACCACTCGGGCAGGGGAATGAAAAACTGTTTTTT.

This sequence joins TRBV28 and TRBJ2-3; D might be TRBD2 (5 bases). Germline V CDR1 and CDR2: MDHEN, SYDVKM. CDR3 length equals 13 residues. V dropped 6 bases and J dropped 1 base, with 8 bases sitting between them. The CDR3 here is CASREVGTDTQYF. The CDR3 DNA is TGTGCCAGCAGGGAGGTCGGCACAGATACGCAGTATTTT.

The gene calls are TRBV6-6 and TRBJ2-7, with 7 bases lining up with TRBD2. Germline lookup yields CDR1 MNHNY and CDR2 SVGAGI (reference sequence). V trimming: 6 bases; J trimming: 3 bases; junction bases outside the gene matches: 5. This CDR3 contains 13 residues. CDR3 amino acids: CASSSRDYYEQYF. CDR3 bases: TGTGCCAGCAGCAGCCGGGACTACTACGAGCAGTACTTC.

The gene calls are TRBV7-3 and TRBJ2-7; TRBD1 might be the D (6 bases). This CDR3 spans 13 amino acids. Germline V gives CDR1 SGHTA, CDR2 FQGTGA. Between the trimmed V and J ends, which lost 4 bases and 1 base, there was a span of 8 bases. Written as DNA, the CDR3 is TGTGCCAGCAGCTCAGGACAGTCCTACGAGCAGTACTTC. Its translation is CASSSGQSYEQYF. Complete variable domain (other parts from reference TRBV7-3 and TRBJ2-7): GAGVSQTPSNKVTEKGKYVELRCDPISGHTALYWYRQSLGQGPEFLIYFQGTGAADDSGLPNDRFFAVRPEGSVSTLKIQRTERGDSAVYLCASSSGQSYEQYFGPGTRLTVT.

The chain carries TRBV7-9 and TRBJ2-7; D might be TRBD2 (7 bases). The length of the CDR3 is 14 residues. V shed 5 bases and J shed 4 bases, with 15 bases lying between them. Germline-derived CDR1 and CDR2 are SEHNR and FQNEAQ (reference sequence). The CDR3 reads CASSPMGGAYEQYF. The CDR3 coding sequence is TGTGCCAGCAGCCCGATGGGGGGGGCGTACGAGCAGTACTTC.

The chain carries TRBV27 and TRBJ2-7; D uncertain. The CDR3 sequence is 13 residues long. CDR1 is MNHEY, CDR2 SMNVEV, per germline (reference sequence). V lost 4 bases to trimming and J lost 8 bases, with 15 bases between them. The DNA of the CDR3 is TGTGCCAGCAGTTCGGCACAGCCCAGCAAGCAGTACTTC. Its protein product is CASSSAQPSKQYF.